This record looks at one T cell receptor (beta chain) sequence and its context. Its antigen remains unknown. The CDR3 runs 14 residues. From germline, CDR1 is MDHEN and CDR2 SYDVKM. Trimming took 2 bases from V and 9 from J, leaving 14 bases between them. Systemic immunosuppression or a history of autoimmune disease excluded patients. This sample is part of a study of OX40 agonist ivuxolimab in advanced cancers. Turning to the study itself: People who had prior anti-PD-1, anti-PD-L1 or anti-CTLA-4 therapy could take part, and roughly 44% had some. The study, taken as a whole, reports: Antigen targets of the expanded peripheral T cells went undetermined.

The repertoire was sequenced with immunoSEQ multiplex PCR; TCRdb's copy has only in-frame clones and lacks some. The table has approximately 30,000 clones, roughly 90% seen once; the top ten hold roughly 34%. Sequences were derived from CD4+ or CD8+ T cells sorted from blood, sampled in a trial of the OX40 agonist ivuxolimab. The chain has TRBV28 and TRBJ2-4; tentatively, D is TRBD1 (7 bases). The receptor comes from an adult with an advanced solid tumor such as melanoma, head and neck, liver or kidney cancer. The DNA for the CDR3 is TGTGCCAGCAGTTTAGACAGGGAGGCCTCCATTCAGTACTTC. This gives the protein CASSLDREASIQYF. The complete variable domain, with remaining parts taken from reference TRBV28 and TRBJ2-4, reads DVKVTQSSRYLVKRTGEKVFLECVQDMDHENMFWYRQDPGLGLRLIYFSYDVKMKEKGDIPEGYSVSREKKERFSLILESASTNQTSMYLCASSLDREASIQYFGAGTRLSVL.